This T cell receptor (beta chain) comes out of a study of shared clonotypes between healthy human individuals. Donors, healthy HIV-negative adults, lacked recent acute infections or vaccinations. From CD4+ cells came CD45RA+ naive and CD45RA-negative memory subsets. Measured with immunoSEQ multiplex PCR; TCRdb has only the in-frame clones, and not every one. The top ten hold under 0.6% of the sample, which has more than 1 million clones, approximately 80% seen once. Per germline, CDR1 SQVTM and CDR2 ANQGSEA. Unmatched junction bases numbered 7, after V lost 7 bases and J lost 6 bases. This CDR3 is 13 amino acids long.

V is TRBV29-1 and J is TRBJ1-4; 8 nucleotides line up with TRBD1. This clonotype was sampled from a man aged 18 to 29 in good health. Some clones in this sample may be carry-over from other donors' samples. Sequencing used memory CD4+ T cells from PBMCs. The subset denotes: CD45RA-negative fraction. The CDR3 region is CSAIGQGYEKLFF. The CDR3 DNA reads as TGCAGCGCCATTGGACAGGGTTATGAAAAACTGTTTTTT.